These 26 T cell receptor beta chains were sequenced from one sample in a study of blood T cell repertoires in COVID-19. Assay used: immunoSEQ multiplex PCR; TCRdb lists only in-frame clones, some missing. The sample consists of approximately 360,000 clones, roughly 88% of them appearing once. The source material was PBMCs or T cells enriched from blood (not recorded which). The origin of the receptors is a woman aged 25 to 39 with acute COVID-19.

The V and J genes are TRBV5-8 and TRBJ2-1; D perhaps matches TRBD1 (6 bases). Trimming took 3 bases from V and 0 from J, leaving 10 bases between them. The CDR3 sequence is 15 residues long. CDR1 and CDR2 from the germline V gene are SGHTS and YDEGEE. CDR3 residues: CASSWTVTSYNEQFF. Here the CDR3 DNA reads TGTGCCAGCAGCTGGACAGTTACCTCCTACAATGAGCAGTTCTTC. Full variable domain (remainder filled in from reference TRBV5-8 and TRBJ2-1): EAGVTQSPTHLIKTRGQQATLRCSPISGHTSVYWYQQALGLGLQFLLWYDEGEERNRGNFPPRFSGRQFPNYSSELNVNALELEDSALYLCASSWTVTSYNEQFFGPGTRLTVL.

The chain uses TRBV21-1 and TRBJ2-3; the table's D call, TRBD1, has no DNA check behind it. TRBV21-1 is given as a pseudogene. This CDR3 is built from 15 residues. The CDR3 region is CASSKWDREADTQYF. The CDR3 DNA is TGTGCCAGCAGCAAATGGGACAGGGAGGCAGATACGCAGTATTTT.

This clone was seen a handful of times. The chain has TRBV24-1 and TRBJ2-2; D gene unclear. The CDR3 contains 14 residues. Trimming left V 4 bases short and J 5 bases short, with 10 bases between. Germline CDR1 reads KGHDR; CDR2 reads SFDVKD. The CDR3, as DNA: TGTGCCACCAGTGACCCCTTGAGGACCGGGGAGCTGTTTTTT. This encodes CATSDPLRTGELFF.

The chain uses TRBV21-1 and TRBJ2-7; no DNA check was done on the table's D call, TRBD2. TRBV21-1 is noted as a pseudogene. CDR3 size: 17 residues. The chain's CDR3 is CASSKEEKRGDSYEQYF. The CDR3 DNA is TGTGCCAGCAGCAAAGAGGAAAAGCGGGGGGACTCCTACGAGCAGTACTTC.

This rearrangement joins TRBV6-2 or TRBV6-3 to TRBJ1-6, with TRBD1 matching over 7 bases. This CDR3 comprises 16 residues. Trimming at V came to 5 bases and at J to 6 bases, leaving 10 bases not matched to a gene. Per germline, CDR1 MNHEY and CDR2 SVGEGT. CDR3 loop: CASSKVVGQRNSPLHF. The DNA for the CDR3 is TGTGCCAGCAGTAAGGTGGTGGGACAGCGTAATTCACCCCTCCACTTT.

This clone was picked up many times. This chain joins TRBV10-1 and TRBJ1-5; D is undetermined. This CDR3 contains 18 residues. Germline V gives CDR1 WNHNN, CDR2 SYGVQD (reference sequence). V lost 2 bases, J lost 4 bases, and 21 bases lay in between. The CDR3 coding sequence is TGCGCCAGCAGTGAGGGGAGGAGGGATAGGGTCCGGAATCAGCCCCAGCATTTT. Translated, it gives CASSEGRRDRVRNQPQHF.

V is TRBV27 and J is TRBJ1-1; D is undetermined. The CDR3 loop spans 13 amino acids. V gave up 3 bases and J gave up 7 bases, with 12 bases separating them. Germline V gene sequence: CDR1 MNHEY, CDR2 SMNVEV (reference sequence). The CDR3 bases are TGTGCCAGCAGTTTTAGTGATCGAGTTGAAGCTTTCTTT. Its translation: CASSFSDRVEAFF.

The J gene is TRBJ2-7, the V gene TRBV5-6, with D possibly being TRBD1 (5 bases). Trimming cost V 1 base and J 4 bases, with 12 bases left between them. There are 14 residues in the CDR3. Germline-derived CDR1 and CDR2 are SGHDT and YYEEEE. CDR3 protein: CASSLWRQSYEQYF. The CDR3 nucleotides read TGTGCCAGCAGCTTGTGGCGACAGTCATACGAGCAGTACTTC.

This clone was recorded once. This rearrangement joins TRBV28 to TRBJ1-5, with TRBD1 matching over 9 bases. The germline gives CDR1 MDHEN, CDR2 SYDVKM. The V gene end was trimmed by 6 bases and the J gene end by 2 bases; junction bases not matched to a gene: 11. The CDR3 sequence is 17 residues long. The CDR3 protein is CASSRAQGARGNQPQHF. CDR3 DNA: TGTGCCAGCAGCCGCGCACAGGGGGCGAGGGGCAATCAGCCCCAGCATTTT. The whole variable domain, remainder taken from reference TRBV28 and TRBJ1-5, is DVKVTQSSRYLVKRTGEKVFLECVQDMDHENMFWYRQDPGLGLRLIYFSYDVKMKEKGDIPEGYSVSREKKERFSLILESASTNQTSMYLCASSRAQGARGNQPQHFGDGTRLSIL.

This sequence joins TRBV5-1 and TRBJ1-2; D is perhaps TRBD1 (6 bases). The V gene's germline CDR1 is SGHRS and CDR2 YFSETQ. V lost 4 bases and J lost 0, with 13 bases in between. This CDR3 spans 15 amino acids. CDR3 coding DNA: TGCGCCAGCAGCCAACGGACAGAGGCTAACTATGGCTACACCTTC. This encodes CASSQRTEANYGYTF.

This chain joins TRBV23-1 and TRBJ2-7; D perhaps matches TRBD2 (7 bases). TRBV23-1 is treated as an ORF (open reading frame) with a function not yet certain. CDR3 size: 15 residues. Trimming removed 2 bases at V and 6 bases at J, with 17 bases between. CDR3 sequence: CASSQPPGGQGEQYF. The CDR3 DNA reads as TGCGCCAGCAGTCAACCCCCGGGGGGCCAGGGCGAGCAGTACTTC.

The chain employs TRBV4-1 and TRBJ2-3; 9 nucleotides line up with TRBD1. The CDR3 extends over 18 amino acids. Losses at the gene ends were 0 bases for V and 0 bases for J; bases not matched to a gene: 7. Germline lookup yields CDR1 MGHRA and CDR2 YSYEKL. CDR3 bases: TGCGCCAGCAGCCAAGATACGACGGGACAGGGTAGCACAGATACGCAGTATTTT. Translating gives CASSQDTTGQGSTDTQYF.

This clone appeared once. The V gene is TRBV7-9, the J gene TRBJ2-1; perhaps TRBD1 as D (6 bases). Trimming took off 1 base at V and 10 bases at J, with 14 bases between the two ends. CDR1 is SEHNR and CDR2 is FQNEAQ in the germline V gene (reference sequence). This CDR3 is built from 14 residues. CDR3 loop: CASSLVRGLSEQFF. DNA for the CDR3: TGTGCCAGCAGCTTAGTCAGGGGCTTATCAGAGCAGTTCTTC.

This clone appeared once. The J gene is TRBJ1-1, the V gene TRBV6-4; D is perhaps TRBD1 (5 bases). The germline gives CDR1 MRHNA, CDR2 SNTAGT. This CDR3 region has 14 residues. V lost 3 bases, J lost 1 base, and 9 bases lay in between. CDR3 DNA: TGTGCCAGCAGTGAAGGGGAATCGAACACTGAAGCTTTCTTT. Amino acids: CASSEGESNTEAFF.

V usage is TRBV7-9 and J usage is TRBJ2-1; perhaps TRBD1 as D (6 bases). This CDR3 is 15 amino acids long. V was trimmed by 4 bases and J by 8 bases, leaving 18 bases between them. The germline gives CDR1 SEHNR, CDR2 FQNEAQ (reference sequence). In nucleotides, the CDR3 is TGTGCCAGCAGCTCCACAGAACAGGGAATCGATGAGCAGTTCTTC. Amino acid sequence: CASSSTEQGIDEQFF. The variable domain in full, with the rest retrieved from reference TRBV7-9 and TRBJ2-1, is DTGVSQNPRHKITKRGQNVTFRCDPISEHNRLYWYRQTLGQGPEFLTYFQNEAQLEKSRLLSDRFSAERPKGSFSTLEIQRTEQGDSAMYLCASSSTEQGIDEQFFGPGTRLTVL.

This clone has a single count. The rearrangement joins TRBV7-3 to TRBJ2-5, with 9 positions matching TRBD2. CDR1 is SGHTA and CDR2 is FQGTGA in the germline V gene. J was trimmed by 7 bases and V by 8 bases; bases with no gene match: 11. The CDR3 sequence is 14 residues long. CDR3 bases: TGTGCCAGCGCTCGACTAGCGGACTTAGGGACCCAGTACTTC. The encoded protein is CASARLADLGTQYF. Full variable domain (missing parts from reference TRBV7-3 and TRBJ2-5): GAGVSQTPSNKVTEKGKYVELRCDPISGHTALYWYRQSLGQGPEFLIYFQGTGAADDSGLPNDRFFAVRPEGSVSTLKIQRTERGDSAVYLCASARLADLGTQYFGPGTRLLVL.

The J gene is TRBJ1-1, the V gene TRBV7-8, with D maybe TRBD1 (5 bases). This CDR3 has 14 residues. V was pared by 1 base and J by 3 bases, with 9 bases between. Per the germline V gene, CDR1 is SGHVS and CDR2 is FQNEAQ. The CDR3 region is CASSLGQGHTEAFF. The CDR3 DNA follows: TGTGCCAGCAGCTTAGGTCAGGGCCACACTGAAGCTTTCTTT.

The rearrangement joins TRBV6-5 to TRBJ2-2, with 8 bases lining up with TRBD1. After removal of 5 bases from V and 2 bases from J, the junction contained 4 bases not matched to a gene. There are 15 residues in the CDR3. CDR1 and CDR2 (germline): MNHEY, SVGAGI. The CDR3 here is CASSRDRSNTGELFF. CDR3 nucleotide sequence: TGTGCCAGCAGTCGGGACAGGAGTAACACCGGGGAGCTGTTTTTT.

This clone was detected once. V usage is TRBV3-1 (or the pseudogene TRBV3-2) and J usage is TRBJ1-4; D perhaps matches TRBD1 (5 bases). V lost 0 bases to trimming and J lost 6 bases, with 11 bases between them. The CDR3 is 15 amino acids. Germline CDR1 reads LGHDT; CDR2 reads YNNKEL (reference sequence). CDR3 amino acids: CASSQDLGGDEKLFF. DNA of the CDR3: TGTGCCAGCAGCCAAGATTTGGGAGGGGATGAAAAACTGTTTTTT.

The genes are TRBV9 and TRBJ1-1; 9 positions match TRBD1. The germline gives CDR1 SGDLS, CDR2 YYNGEE. V lost 2 bases and J lost 6; bases outside the gene matches: 8. This CDR3 contains 15 residues. The CDR3 DNA reads TGTGCCAGCAGCGTCTCGGGACAGGGTAGGGCTGAAGCTTTCTTT. Protein product: CASSVSGQGRAEAFF.

In its sample, this clone was seen a few times. CDR3 sequence: CASSLAPSGAYEQYF. DNA of the CDR3: TGTGCCAGCAGCTTAGCACCTAGCGGGGCCTACGAGCAGTACTTC. J is TRBJ2-7 and V is TRBV7-2; 9 bases match TRBD2. Unmatched junction bases numbered 2, after V lost 0 bases and J lost 2 bases. Per the germline V gene, CDR1 is SGHTA and CDR2 is FQGNSA. CDR3 length: 15 amino acids.

This clone was seen a few times. Its ends do not fully match the called genes, so a read error is possible. The chain combines TRBV30 with TRBJ2-1, with TRBD2 matching 9 bases. CDR3 size: 14 residues. Germline V gene sequence: CDR1 GTSNPN, CDR2 SVGIG (reference sequence). The CDR3 DNA reads as TGTGCCCGGAGCGGGGCTAGCGGGGTATTAGAGCAGTTCTTC. Translation gives CARSGASGVLEQFF.

This chain connects TRBV7-2 to TRBJ1-4; possible D gene TRBD1, 5 bases. Looked up from germline, CDR1 is SGHTA and CDR2 is FQGNSA. V lost 6 bases and J lost 12, with 20 bases in between. This CDR3 is built from 14 residues. The CDR3 DNA sequence: TGTGCCAGCAGAGTCGAACCCCGGGGGGGAGAACTGTTTTTT. Translating it yields CASRVEPRGGELFF.

This sequence joins TRBV9 and TRBJ2-3; 15 nucleotides line up with TRBD2. V was pared by 4 bases and J by 5 bases, with 11 bases of the junction left unmatched. CDR1 is SGDLS and CDR2 is YYNGEE in the germline V gene. The CDR3 runs to 18 residues. DNA for the CDR3: TGTGCCAGCAGCTCGCGCAAAGGACTAGCGGGGGGGATAGATACGCAGTATTTT. It codes for CASSSRKGLAGGIDTQYF.

In regard to this clone: Additional DNA sequences in this sample encode the identical CDR3. The rearrangement joins TRBV29-1 to TRBJ1-1; D is uncertain. The CDR3 is 12 amino acids. Germline lookup yields CDR1 SQVTM and CDR2 ANQGSEA. Trimming took 6 bases from V and 2 from J, leaving 10 bases between them. CDR3: CSVKEGNTEAFF. The CDR3 coding sequence is TGCAGCGTCAAGGAGGGAAACACTGAAGCTTTCTTT.

The CDR3 nucleotides are TGTGCCAGCAGCTTAAGGCTCGGGGGCCAAGAGACCCAGTACTTC. Amino acids: CASSLRLGGQETQYF. The rearrangement uses TRBV7-3 and TRBJ2-5; tentatively, D is TRBD2 (6 bases). The germline V and J ends were trimmed by 1 base and 1 base, with 10 bases remaining between them. Germline V gives CDR1 SGHTA, CDR2 FQGTGA. The CDR3 extends over 15 amino acids.